This TCR beta chain stems from a study of cytomegalovirus exposure and HLA in healthy donors. The CDR3 length is 15 residues. CDR1 and CDR2 from the germline V gene are SGHNT and YYREEE (reference sequence). Losses at the gene ends were 0 bases for V and 4 bases for J; bases not matched to a gene: 5. Researchers ran the PCR with 60 Vbeta and 13 Jbeta primers. Repertoires were generated with immunoSEQ multiplex PCR, while TCRdb's copy carries only in-frame clones and drops some. The sample records roughly 110,000 clones, about four fifths being singletons. This clone was seen a handful of times. Each donor was nominally healthy when sampled (though unrecorded immune exposures were likely).

The source material was PBMCs. This TCR derives from a man aged 25 to 45 in good health and CMV-seropositive. The chain links TRBV5-4 to TRBJ1-2; 8 bases fit TRBD1. CDR3 sequence: CASSLGQGLIYGYTF. CDR3 sequence (DNA): TGTGCCAGCAGCTTGGGACAGGGGCTAATCTATGGCTACACCTTC.